These 14 T cell receptor beta chains were sequenced from one sample in a study of T cell responses to AZD1222 COVID-19 vaccine. Method: immunoSEQ multiplex PCR; TCRdb's copy keeps in-frame clones and lacks some. The data hold fewer than 50,000 clones, with just under 80% observed a single time. The material was peripheral blood, obtained 28 days after the second dose of the MenACWY control vaccine. The receptor source for this set is an adult who received the MenACWY meningococcal vaccine as a control.

The CDR3 is CASSLARAGAYNEQFF. The CDR3 DNA reads as TGCGCCAGCAGCTTGGCACGAGCGGGAGCGTACAATGAGCAGTTCTTC. This chain joins TRBV5-1 and TRBJ2-1, with 8 bases identical to TRBD2. CDR1 SGHRS and CDR2 YFSETQ come from the germline V gene. The CDR3 extends over 16 amino acids. After removal of 0 bases from V and 4 bases from J, the junction contained 6 bases not matched to a gene.

The V call is TRBV4-1, the J call TRBJ1-1; 7 bases match TRBD1. The germline V gene has CDR1 MGHRA and CDR2 YSYEKL. This CDR3 comprises 14 residues. Trimming at V came to 4 bases and at J to 1 base, leaving 3 bases not matched to a gene. The CDR3 loop is CASSRGQENTEAFF. CDR3 coding DNA: TGCGCCAGCAGCCGCGGACAGGAGAACACTGAAGCTTTCTTT.

The rearrangement joins TRBV6-5 to TRBJ1-6; TRBD1 agrees at 7 bases. The germline CDR1 and CDR2 sequences are MNHEY and SVGAGI. There are 14 residues in the CDR3. After removal of 10 bases from V and 5 bases from J, the junction contained 8 bases not matched to a gene. CDR3 region: CATSRDSNNSPLHF. The CDR3 nucleotides read TGTGCCACCTCCCGGGACAGTAATAATTCACCCCTCCACTTT.

This chain uses TRBV19 with TRBJ1-1, with unresolved D. The CDR3 has 13 residues. Germline CDR1 and CDR2: LNHDA and SQIVND (reference sequence). V lost 6 bases, J lost 3 bases, and 11 bases lay in between. CDR3 sequence reads: CASRQNRDTEAFF. The CDR3 nucleotides are TGTGCCAGTAGACAAAATCGGGACACTGAAGCTTTCTTT.

The chain is built from TRBV3-1 (or the pseudogene TRBV3-2) and TRBJ1-1; D ambiguous. Trimming took 1 base from V and 5 from J, leaving 8 bases between them. This CDR3 comprises 13 residues. Germline V gives CDR1 LGHDT, CDR2 YNNKEL (reference sequence). CDR3 nucleotide sequence: TGTGCCAGCAGCCAAGTTGAGGGTACTGAAGCTTTCTTT. Its protein product is CASSQVEGTEAFF.

In this sample, this clone turned up once. The rearrangement uses TRBV5-1 and TRBJ2-6; no clear D. This CDR3 contains 14 residues. CDR1 is SGHRS, CDR2 YFSETQ, per germline. The V gene lost 8 bases and the J gene lost 4 bases, with 13 bases spanning the gap. DNA for the CDR3: TGCGCCAGTACCCGGTGGAGCGGGGCCAACGTCCTGACTTTC. Protein product: CASTRWSGANVLTF.

The chain carries TRBV6-2 or TRBV6-3 and TRBJ2-5; TRBD1 matches 8 bases. Trimming at V came to 5 bases and at J to 1 base, leaving 6 bases not matched to a gene. The CDR3 is 15 residues long. Per the germline V gene, CDR1 is MNHEY and CDR2 is SVGEGT. DNA of the CDR3: TGTGCCAGCAGTCGGCAGACAGGGGCCCAAGAGACCCAGTACTTC. The encoded protein is CASSRQTGAQETQYF.

Note on this clone: The sample has other DNA sequences that encode this CDR3 too. The chain carries TRBV27 and TRBJ1-4; no definite D call. The CDR3 runs to 11 residues. Germline values: CDR1 MNHEY, CDR2 SMNVEV (reference sequence). V was clipped by 6 bases and J by 8 bases, with 7 bases between them. The CDR3 DNA reads TGTGCCAGCAGACTGGGCGAAAAACTGTTTTTT. Amino acid sequence: CASRLGEKLFF.

The chain carries TRBV18 and TRBJ2-1; TRBD2 might be the D (6 bases). CDR3 size: 15 residues. Trimming left V 5 bases short and J 0 bases short, with 11 bases between. CDR1 is KGHSH, CDR2 LQKENI, per germline. The CDR3 spells CASSAGRSSYNEQFF. In DNA form, the CDR3 reads TGTGCCAGCTCAGCGGGGAGAAGCTCCTACAATGAGCAGTTCTTC.

The J gene is TRBJ2-5, the V gene TRBV28; 7 bases agree with TRBD2. The CDR3 extends over 13 amino acids. CDR1 is MDHEN, CDR2 SYDVKM, per germline. The junction had 8 bases not matched to a gene; V was cut back by 5 bases and J by 8 bases. This CDR3 is CASSPVLAGTQYF. DNA for the CDR3: TGTGCCAGCAGTCCCGTGTTAGCGGGCACCCAGTACTTC.

The V call is TRBV19, the J call TRBJ1-3; D not resolved. This CDR3 region has 16 residues. Germline V gene lookup returns CDR1 LNHDA and CDR2 SQIVND (reference sequence). Trimming stripped 7 bases from V and 0 bases from J, with 16 bases between. The CDR3 nucleotides read TGTGCCAGTACCATAGATGGACGGCTCTCTGGAAACACCATATATTTT. Residues: CASTIDGRLSGNTIYF. The variable domain in full, with the rest retrieved from reference TRBV19 and TRBJ1-3, is DGGITQSPKYLFRKEGQNVTLSCEQNLNHDAMYWYRQDPGQGLRLIYYSQIVNDFQKGDIAEGYSVSREKKESFPLTVTSAQKNPTAFYLCASTIDGRLSGNTIYFGEGSWLTVV.

The V call is TRBV24-1, the J call TRBJ1-1; tentatively, D is TRBD1 (5 bases). The CDR3 sequence is 11 residues long. Trimming removed 11 bases at V and 7 bases at J, with 13 bases between. CDR1 and CDR2 (germline): KGHDR, SFDVKD. Here the CDR3 reads CAIGTSSEAFF. The CDR3 region has the DNA TGTGCCATCGGGACTTCCAGTGAAGCTTTCTTT.

The chain is built from TRBV15 and TRBJ2-3; D remains ambiguous. The germline V gene has CDR1 LNHNV and CDR2 YYDKDF (reference sequence). The CDR3 spans 13 residues. V was cut by 9 bases and J by 1 base, with 11 bases left in between. The CDR3 nucleotides read TGTGCCACGCAAGGTCGGGGCACAGATACGCAGTATTTT. Translation: CATQGRGTDTQYF. The variable domain in full, completed from reference TRBV15 and TRBJ2-3, reads DAMVIQNPRYQVTQFGKPVTLSCSQTLNHNVMYWYQQKSSQAPKLLFHYYDKDFNNEADTPDNFQSRRPNTSFCFLDIRSPGLGDTAMYLCATQGRGTDTQYFGPGTRLTVL.

This rearrangement joins TRBV18 to TRBJ1-1; D is uncertain. The CDR3 covers 14 residues. V was shortened by 8 bases and J by 1 base, with 14 bases between the two germline ends. CDR1 is KGHSH, CDR2 LQKENI, per germline. The CDR3 DNA reads as TGTGCCAGCCAAATTTCTTCCCGGAACACTGAAGCTTTCTTT. Translated: CASQISSRNTEAFF. Complete variable domain (other parts from reference TRBV18 and TRBJ1-1): NAGVMQNPRHLVRRRGQEARLRCSPMKGHSHVYWYRQLPEEGLKFMVYLQKENIIDESGMPKERFSAEFPKEGPSILRIQQVVRGDSAAYFCASQISSRNTEAFFGQGTRLTVV.